These T cell receptor beta chains were read from a single sample in a study of shared T cell receptors in the human thymus. Only in-frame clones appear in the TCRdb table, and some are missing; sequencing was by immunoSEQ multiplex PCR. This table holds more than 550,000 clones, approximately 85% found once. The same sample was also studied in work on human thymus T cells.

The specimen sequenced was thymocytes. The receptors shown here come from a girl under two years old with a congenital heart defect. Both conserved end residues are part of each CDR3. The D gene is left open where the match is weak. Clone size is given for some rows only: seen once, a few or many times, or a class if the clone is expanded.

.	TRBV10-3	few	TRBJ1-4	TGTGCCATCAGTGAGTTTGGGACTATACAGCCGTCCAATGAAAAACTGTTTTTT	CAISEFGTIQPSNEKLFF
TRBD2	TRBV7-9	.	TRBJ2-3	TGTGCCAGCCTCAGGAGGCAACCCCTAGCGGGAAGCACAGATACGCAGTATTTT	CASLRRQPLAGSTDTQYF
TRBD1	TRBV25-1	.	TRBJ2-7	TGTGCCAGCGCCCCTGGACAGGGAGCTTACGAGCAGTACTTC	CASAPGQGAYEQYF
TRBD1	TRBV5-4	.	TRBJ1-1	TGTGCCAGCAGCAGGGACAGGGGACACAACTCGAACACTGAAGCTTTCTTT	CASSRDRGHNSNTEAFF
TRBD2	TRBV15	few	TRBJ2-6	TGTGCCACCAGCAGCAGGACTAGCGGGGGCTCTGGGGCCAACGTCCTGACTTTC	CATSSRTSGGSGANVLTF
TRBD1	TRBV29-1	.	TRBJ1-1	TGCAGCGCCGACGGGTTCAGGGGGGCCACTGAAGCTTTCTTT	CSADGFRGATEAFF
.	TRBV2	.	TRBJ1-1	TGTGCCAGCAGCGTCAAGGAACCCGACAGGAGAAGTCTGAACACTGAAGCTTTCTTT	CASSVKEPDRRSLNTEAFF
TRBD2	TRBV9	.	TRBJ2-5	TGTGCCAGCAGCGTAGAGTTTGGTGGGACTAACGAAGAGACCCAGTACTTC	CASSVEFGGTNEETQYF
TRBD1	TRBV27	.	TRBJ2-7	TGTGCCAGCAGTCCGACGGGACAGGCGAGCTCCTACGAGCAGTACTTC	CASSPTGQASSYEQYF
.	TRBV30	.	TRBJ1-1	TGTGCCTGGAAAGGGGGAAGGGTCACTGAAGCTTTCTTT	CAWKGGRVTEAFF
.	TRBV30	few	TRBJ2-7	TGTGCCTGGAGGGAACAGGGAATCCCCTCCTACGAGCAGTACTTC	CAWREQGIPSYEQYF
TRBD2	TRBV27	.	TRBJ2-5	TGTGCCAGCAGTTCCGAAACTAGCGGGGTTGAGACCCAGTACTTC	CASSSETSGVETQYF
TRBD1	TRBV27	.	TRBJ2-5	TGTGCCAGCAGTCCGAGGGACAGAACCATATTCCAAGAGACCCAGTACTTC	CASSPRDRTIFQETQYF
.	TRBV4-1	.	TRBJ2-1	TGCGCCAGCAGCCAAGGGAGTGAGCAGTTCTTC	CASSQGSEQFF
.	TRBV30	.	TRBJ1-1	TGTGCCTGGGGGTCAACAGCTGCTGAAGCTTTCTTT	CAWGSTAAEAFF
TRBD2	TRBV12-5	.	TRBJ2-1	TGTGCTAGTGGTTTGGTGGATAGCGGGGGGGCCTCCTACAATGAGCAGTTCTTC	CASGLVDSGGASYNEQFF
.	TRBV13	once	TRBJ1-2	TGTGCCAGCAGCTTAGTCACAGGGACCCACTATGGCTACACCTTC	CASSLVTGTHYGYTF
TRBD1	TRBV4-1	.	TRBJ2-1	TGCGCCAGCAGCCAGGCGACAGGGTACAATGAGCAGTTCTTC	CASSQATGYNEQFF
TRBD2	TRBV27	.	TRBJ2-7	TGTGCCAGCAGGCTATACTACTCGCGGGGGGAGTTCTACGAGCAGTACTTC	CASRLYYSRGEFYEQYF
TRBD2	TRBV27	.	TRBJ2-2	TGTGCCAGCACGAGTCTCGGGACTAGCGGGGGGGAGAACACCGGGGAGCTGTTTTTT	CASTSLGTSGGENTGELFF
.	TRBV7-2	few	TRBJ1-1	TGTGCCAGCAGCTTTGGTGCGATGAACACTGAAGCTTTCTTT	CASSFGAMNTEAFF
.	TRBV6-5	.	TRBJ1-2	TGTGCCAGCAGTTACCTTACTACTAACTATGGCTACACCTTC	CASSYLTTNYGYTF
TRBD1	TRBV5-5	.	TRBJ1-5	TGTGCCAGCAGCCCCGGACAGGCTAGCAATCAGCCCCAGCATTTT	CASSPGQASNQPQHF
.	TRBV1	.	TRBJ2-7	TGCACCAGCAGCCCCCGACTAGCGGGGCCGGAGTCCTACGAGCAGTACTTC	CTSSPRLAGPESYEQYF
.	TRBV4-1	.	TRBJ1-5	TGCGCCAGCAGCCAAGATCTAGGTTCCGGGGATCAGCCCCAGCATTTT	CASSQDLGSGDQPQHF
.	TRBV5-6	.	TRBJ1-1	TGTGCCAGCAGCTTGGGCGGGGTCACTGAAGCTTTCTTT	CASSLGGVTEAFF
TRBD1	TRBV16	.	TRBJ1-5	TGTGCCAGCAGCCAAGATTACCGGGACAGGGAGTATAGCAATCAGCCCCAGCATTTT	CASSQDYRDREYSNQPQHF
.	TRBV19	.	TRBJ1-4	TGTGCCAGTAGTATTTTATTTGGGGGGGGCGATGGGAATGAAAAACTGTTTTTT	CASSILFGGGDGNEKLFF
.	TRBV4-1	few	TRBJ2-3	TGCGCCAGCAGCCAAGAAGTCGAGAGGGTAGACACAGATACGCAGTATTTT	CASSQEVERVDTDTQYF
TRBD1	TRBV7-2	.	TRBJ2-1	TGTGCCAGCAGCCAAAATCGGACAGGGAAAAGTAACCATGAGCAGTTCTTC	CASSQNRTGKSNHEQFF
.	TRBV6-6	.	TRBJ1-1	TGTGCCAGCAGTTACCCCAAGCTCGCTGAAGCTTTCTTT	CASSYPKLAEAFF
.	TRBV5-1	.	TRBJ1-2	TGCGCCAGCACTCCTAATCTACTGTTCAATTCTAACTATGGCTACACCTTC	CASTPNLLFNSNYGYTF
.	TRBV4-3	.	TRBJ1-2	TGCGCCAGCAGCCCCAACGGGGTCCCGCCAAACCCAGCTAACTATGGCTACACCTTC	CASSPNGVPPNPANYGYTF
TRBD1	TRBV4-1	.	TRBJ1-2	TGCGCCAGCAGCCAAGGCGGACAGGGACGGGTTGGCGGCTACACCTTC	CASSQGGQGRVGGYTF
TRBD1	TRBV15	once	TRBJ1-1	TGTGCCACCAGCAGAGAGGACAGGGCTAACACTGAAGCTTTCTTT	CATSREDRANTEAFF
.	TRBV2	.	TRBJ1-1	TGTGCCAGCCGCGCCGTCTGTGAAGCTTTCTTT	CASRAVCEAFF
TRBD1	TRBV18	.	TRBJ1-2	TGTGCCAGCTCCGCGTCACAGGACAGGGTGAAAGGCTACACCTTC	CASSASQDRVKGYTF
.	TRBV29-1	.	TRBJ1-1	TGCAGCGTTGAGGGAATTTCCCTGGGCAGGGTTGGCACTGAAGCTTTCTTT	CSVEGISLGRVGTEAFF
.	TRBV1	.	TRBJ1-5	TGCACCAGCAGCCAAGCTCGGGACAGGGGTAACCAGCCCCAGCATTTT	CTSSQARDRGNQPQHF